The subject of this entry is one T cell receptor (beta chain). This sample was included in a study of blood T cells in healthy people across ages. In germline, CDR1 is SGHTA, CDR2 FQGNSA. V was shortened by 2 bases and J by 5 bases, with 14 bases between the two germline ends. The CDR3 loop spans 15 amino acids. Next came a second PCR, run for roughly 7 to 12 cycles, which used a sample-barcoded 5' primer along with a J-beta primer mix. TCRdb reprocessed the 5' RACE reads with MiXCR, giving one entry per CDR3 protein. The repertoire consists of about 780,000 distinct CDR3 sequences, with 46% occurring once and the leading ten covering 15% to 20%.

The specimen sequenced was blood. The J gene is TRBJ2-3, the V gene TRBV7-2; TRBD2 might be the D (6 bases). The sequence came from a man older than 75 in good health. The CDR3 DNA reads as TGTGCCAGCAGCTTAATGGGGGGAGTCCAAGATACGCAGTATTTT. Translating gives CASSLMGGVQDTQYF.